This entry describes one TCR beta chain. There is no known antigen for this receptor. No much larger clone is present one base from it, and per-base qualities are unavailable. This entry belongs to a study of blood T cell repertoires in COVID-19 (dated by TCRdb to the early 2020s). Background for the entire study: Samples covering the acute and convalescent phases of COVID-19 were provided by collaborators in the United States, Italy and Spain. The material from the prospective study consisted of cDNA or gDNA derived from T cells, B-cell-depleted T cells, or PBMCs. The dataset comprised deeply sampled blood TCRbeta repertoires from subjects exposed to, actively infected with, or recovered from COVID-19. The repertoires were released in a freely available public database meant as a resource for research on the immune response to SARS-CoV-2. The samples were drawn from two sources: the first 160 participants of the ongoing ImmuneRACE study, and 1,000 to 1,500 subjects contributed by 6 global collaborators. A de-identified subject ID, COVID-19 status, age in years and sex were almost always included in the sample metadata. Where available, HLA class I and class II types were taken from metadata supplied by the sample provider and were not determined by assay-based typing.

What the authors observed across the whole study: The quantity of clinical and demographic metadata differed by source and by participant and was supplied without curation.

The collaborating institutions used their own protocols to collect whole blood in K2EDTA tubes. Collaborator samples were shipped for TCRbeta analysis as frozen whole blood, isolated PBMCs, or DNA extracted from either sample type. TCRbeta CDR3 regions were amplified from genomic DNA by means of the immunoSEQ Assay, a bias-controlled multiplex PCR. Processing in the source paper ran as follows. Nucleated cell counts per sample were estimated from amplification of reference gene primers within the assay. Sequence reads were collapsed and filtered to measure the absolute abundance of every unique TCRbeta CDR3 rearrangement. Productive Simpson clonality was computed per sample as the square root of Simpson's diversity index over productive rearrangements. What TCRdb holds here is the immuneACCESS table cut down to in-frame rearrangements. Part of the clones is not present; checked against another copy, under half of the missing clones reflect an unresolved V gene, and the others are unexplained. V, J and clone size were drawn from that table, and D and trimming were deduced from the DNA. This sample comprises about 26,000 clones, under 90% of them detected only once. Of the sample, 7.5% to 8% falls within the top ten clones.

The sequence derives from a human donor in a cohort sampled during active COVID-19. Sequencing was carried out using peripheral blood.

The base sequence is TGTGCCAGCAGCCTTACCCAGGGGGGTCAGCCCCAGCATTTT. This is translated as CASSLTQGGQPQHF. Here the chain combines TRBV7-2 and TRBJ1-5; 7 of the junction bases match TRBD1. The germline V and J ends show losses of 5 bases and 6 bases respectively, and no gene match explains 7 bases of the junction. CDR1 SGHTA and CDR2 FQGNSA are derived from the germline V gene. From its cysteine to its phenylalanine, the CDR3 spans 14 amino acids. The entry retains the CDR3 DNA only, 42 bases that are in frame from base 1.